These 32 T cell receptor beta chains came from one sample sequenced in a study of Ad26.COV2.S vaccination and SARS-CoV-2 variants. The repertoire was sequenced with immunoSEQ multiplex PCR; TCRdb's copy has only in-frame clones and lacks some. This table has under 150,000 clones, about nine tenths appearing once. The sample was peripheral blood, taken after recovery from COVID-19. These receptors originate from a human donor who had recovered from COVID-19.

This clone was recorded only once. The rearrangement uses TRBV29-1 and TRBJ1-1; D perhaps matches TRBD1 (6 bases). The CDR3 extends over 13 amino acids. Germline loops: CDR1 SQVTM, CDR2 ANQGSEA. Trimming cost V 6 bases and J 5 bases, with 16 bases left between them. This chain's CDR3 is CSVDRYQGTEAFF. CDR3 coding DNA: TGCAGCGTCGACCGATATCAGGGGACTGAAGCTTTCTTT.

The CDR3 protein is CASRQTGIDSPLHF. CDR3 DNA sequence: TGTGCCAGCAGGCAGACAGGGATCGATTCACCCCTCCACTTT. The chain couples TRBV28 to TRBJ1-6, with TRBD1 matching over 7 bases. CDR3 length equals 14 residues. V was clipped by 6 bases and J by 8 bases; unmatched bases: 7. The germline V gene has CDR1 MDHEN and CDR2 SYDVKM. The whole variable domain, filled in from reference TRBV28 and TRBJ1-6, reads DVKVTQSSRYLVKRTGEKVFLECVQDMDHENMFWYRQDPGLGLRLIYFSYDVKMKEKGDIPEGYSVSREKKERFSLILESASTNQTSMYLCASRQTGIDSPLHFGNGTRLTVT.

This clone was counted a single time. This sequence joins TRBV7-9 and TRBJ1-1; perhaps TRBD1 as D (5 bases). This CDR3 is built from 17 residues. Germline CDR1 and CDR2: SEHNR and FQNEAQ (reference sequence). Trimming pared 5 bases from V and 1 base from J, leaving 20 bases between. CDR3 sequence: CASSALPGTRGNTEAFF. In DNA, the CDR3 is TGTGCCAGCAGCGCCCTCCCCGGGACGCGGGGGAACACTGAAGCTTTCTTT.

The chain combines TRBV7-8 with TRBJ1-2, with D possibly matching TRBD1 (6 bases). This CDR3 has 13 residues. CDR1 SGHVS and CDR2 FQNEAQ come from the germline V gene. V was cut by 4 bases and J by 7 bases, with 13 bases left in between. The CDR3 DNA sequence: TGTGCCAGCAGCTACGAAACAGGGAGTGGCTACACCTTC. This codes for CASSYETGSGYTF.

The rearrangement links TRBV14 to TRBJ1-1, with a weak D call TRBD1 (5 bases). Looked up from germline, CDR1 is SGHDN and CDR2 is FVKESK. The CDR3 runs to 16 residues. The V and J ends lost 4 bases and 0 bases respectively, with 15 bases between them. As DNA, the CDR3 is TGTGCCAGCAGCCTTTTTCCGGGACGGATGAACACTGAAGCTTTCTTT. Amino acid sequence: CASSLFPGRMNTEAFF.

The chain employs TRBV5-1 and TRBJ1-1; D not certain. Germline loops: CDR1 SGHRS, CDR2 YFSETQ. Trimming took 6 bases from V and 2 from J, leaving 8 bases between them. The CDR3 contains 12 residues. CDR3 bases: TGCGCCAGCACCGACGGAAACACTGAAGCTTTCTTT. It is translated as CASTDGNTEAFF.

The J gene is TRBJ2-7, the V gene TRBV11-2; D is unresolved. The germline V and J ends were trimmed by 1 base and 3 bases, with 7 bases remaining between them. The CDR3 loop spans 13 amino acids. Germline CDR1 reads SGHAT; CDR2 reads FQNNGV. The CDR3 DNA reads as TGTGCCAGCAGCTTAGGTGTTGTCTACGAGCAGTACTTC. As protein: CASSLGVVYEQYF.

The rearrangement uses TRBV19 and TRBJ2-7, with 9 bases aligning to TRBD1. V lost 6 bases to trimming and J lost 3 bases; unmatched junction nucleotides: 3. Per the germline V gene, CDR1 is LNHDA and CDR2 is SQIVND (reference sequence). The CDR3 is made up of 13 amino acids. The CDR3 nucleotides are TGTGCCAGTAGGACGGGACAGGGCTACGAGCAGTACTTC. Amino acids: CASRTGQGYEQYF.

The chain carries TRBV19 and TRBJ1-2; TRBD1 is a possible D gene (5 bases). The V end was cut by 6 bases, the J end by 11 bases, with 19 bases between. Germline CDR1 and CDR2: LNHDA and SQIVND (reference sequence). There are 13 residues in the CDR3. The CDR3 is CASRRHGHLGYTF. In nucleotides, the CDR3 is TGTGCCAGTAGAAGACACGGACACCTAGGGTACACCTTC.

The chain uses TRBV7-8 and TRBJ2-4; D not certain. V was cut by 2 bases and J by 4 bases, with 9 bases left in between. This CDR3 is 14 amino acids long. Looked up from germline, CDR1 is SGHVS and CDR2 is FQNEAQ. This CDR3 reads CASSLRAEKNIQYF. As DNA, the CDR3 is TGTGCCAGCAGCTTACGGGCAGAGAAAAACATTCAGTACTTC. The entire variable domain, with the rest obtained from reference TRBV7-8 and TRBJ2-4, is as follows: GAGVSQSPRYKVAKRGQDVALRCDPISGHVSLFWYQQALGQGPEFLTYFQNEAQLDKSGLPSDRFFAERPEGSVSTLKIQRTQQEDSAVYLCASSLRAEKNIQYFGAGTRLSVL.

This rearrangement joins TRBV23-1 to TRBJ1-3; D unclear. TRBV23-1 is assigned to the ORF class and has an uncertain function. The CDR3 is 15 residues long. Trimming took off 6 bases at V and 2 bases at J, with 14 bases between the two ends. In nucleotides, the CDR3 is TGCGCCAGCAGCCCAAAGGGTTATGCTGGAAACACCATATATTTT. This translates into CASSPKGYAGNTIYF.

The chain carries TRBV14 and TRBJ1-1, with D possibly matching TRBD1 (6 bases). The CDR3 covers 14 residues. Trimming shortened V by 4 bases and J by 2 bases, and 11 bases separated the two germline ends. Germline lookup yields CDR1 SGHDN and CDR2 FVKESK. The CDR3 DNA reads as TGTGCCAGCAGCCTTCTAGGGGGAAACACTGAAGCTTTCTTT. It specifies CASSLLGGNTEAFF.

The chain uses TRBV3-1 (or the pseudogene TRBV3-2) and TRBJ1-3, with TRBD1 as a possible D gene (6 bases). From germline, CDR1 is LGHDT and CDR2 YNNKEL (reference sequence). Trimming pared 2 bases from V and 0 bases from J, leaving 14 bases between. The CDR3 is made up of 17 amino acids. The CDR3 DNA follows: TGTGCCAGCAGCCAAAATTGGGGGGCTTACTCTGGAAACACCATATATTTT. Amino acid sequence: CASSQNWGAYSGNTIYF.

The V and J genes are TRBV28 and TRBJ1-1, with 9 positions matching TRBD1. The V segment lost 7 bases and the J segment 1 base; nucleotides outside the gene matches: 4. The CDR3 loop spans 14 amino acids. Germline CDR1 and CDR2: MDHEN and SYDVKM. CDR3 nucleotide sequence: TGTGCCAGCATTGAACAGGGGGCGAACACTGAAGCTTTCTTT. Its protein product is CASIEQGANTEAFF.

This chain connects TRBV7-9 to TRBJ1-5; tentatively, D is TRBD1 (5 bases). CDR1 and CDR2 from the germline V gene are SEHNR and FQNEAQ (reference sequence). The CDR3 totals 12 residues. Trimming left V 3 bases short and J 7 bases short, with 7 bases between. In DNA, the CDR3 is TGTGCCAGCAGCTTGGGGGGACAGCCCCAGCATTTT. This codes for CASSLGGQPQHF.

The rearrangement joins TRBV5-5 to TRBJ1-1; D ambiguous. Germline-derived CDR1 and CDR2 are SGHKS and YYEKEE (reference sequence). The CDR3 totals 14 residues. Trimming left V 6 bases short and J 1 base short, with 13 bases between. CDR3 sequence (DNA): TGTGCCAGCATTCGAACCAGTACGAACACTGAAGCTTTCTTT. Its protein is CASIRTSTNTEAFF.

The chain combines TRBV5-1 with TRBJ2-3, with 11 bases lining up with TRBD2. The V and J ends lost 1 base and 4 bases, in that order; junction bases with no gene match: 5. Germline-derived CDR1 and CDR2 are SGHRS and YFSETQ. The CDR3 has 16 amino acids. CDR3 in DNA: TGCGCCAGCAGCTTGTTAGCGGGGGGGTTGGCAGATACGCAGTATTTT. It specifies CASSLLAGGLADTQYF. The complete variable domain, with remaining parts taken from reference TRBV5-1 and TRBJ2-3, reads KAGVTQTPRYLIKTRGQQVTLSCSPISGHRSVSWYQQTPGQGLQFLFEYFSETQRNKGNFPGRFSGRQFSNSRSEMNVSTLELGDSALYLCASSLLAGGLADTQYFGPGTRLTVL.

The rearrangement joins TRBV25-1 to TRBJ2-3; tentative D call: TRBD1 (6 bases). Germline loops: CDR1 MGHDK, CDR2 SYGVNS. The CDR3 spans 14 residues. Trimming cost V 5 bases and J 2 bases, with 11 bases left between them. The CDR3 reads CASSPWDTTDTQYF. In DNA form, the CDR3 reads TGTGCCAGCAGTCCATGGGACACCACAGATACGCAGTATTTT.

This clone was picked up one time. The chain joins TRBV7-2 to TRBJ2-1; TRBD1 matches 7 bases. This CDR3 contains 14 residues. The ends lost 8 bases at V and 5 bases at J; junction bases unmatched: 9. Looked up from germline, CDR1 is SGHTA and CDR2 is FQGNSA. CDR3 in amino acids: CASLGQAWNNEQFF. CDR3 nucleotides: TGTGCCAGCCTCGGACAGGCTTGGAACAATGAGCAGTTCTTC.

The J gene is TRBJ2-7, the V gene TRBV18; 9 bases line up with TRBD1. The CDR3 is made up of 15 amino acids. The V gene end was trimmed by 3 bases and the J gene end by 4 bases; junction bases not matched to a gene: 7. CDR1 is KGHSH, CDR2 LQKENI, per germline. CDR3 residues: CASSPGTGTDYEQYF. For the CDR3, the DNA is TGTGCCAGCTCACCGGGGACAGGGACAGATTACGAGCAGTACTTC. Supplemented by reference TRBV18 and TRBJ2-7, the full variable domain reads NAGVMQNPRHLVRRRGQEARLRCSPMKGHSHVYWYRQLPEEGLKFMVYLQKENIIDESGMPKERFSAEFPKEGPSILRIQQVVRGDSAAYFCASSPGTGTDYEQYFGPGTRLTVT.

J is TRBJ2-3 and V is TRBV2, with TRBD1 matching over 8 bases. The V gene end was trimmed by 5 bases and the J gene end by 2 bases; junction bases not matched to a gene: 6. Germline V gene sequence: CDR1 SNHLY, CDR2 FYNNEI. The CDR3 length is 15 residues. The CDR3 nucleotides read TGTGCCAGCAGTCCGCGGGACAGGCACACAGATACGCAGTATTTT. Translating it yields CASSPRDRHTDTQYF.

The table lists this clone with a few counts. The chain is built from TRBV11-2 and TRBJ2-3; D is ambiguous. Germline lookup yields CDR1 SGHAT and CDR2 FQNNGV. The CDR3 is 15 amino acids. V was trimmed by 6 bases and J by 0 bases, leaving 13 bases between them. CDR3: CASSPQPPSTDTQYF. The CDR3 DNA is TGTGCCAGCAGTCCCCAACCCCCTAGCACAGATACGCAGTATTTT. Drawing the rest from reference TRBV11-2 and TRBJ2-3, the complete variable domain is EAGVAQSPRYKIIEKRQSVAFWCNPISGHATLYWYQQILGQGPKLLIQFQNNGVVDDSQLPKDRFSAERLKGVDSTLKIQPAKLEDSAVYLCASSPQPPSTDTQYFGPGTRLTVL.

The V gene is TRBV7-9, the J gene TRBJ1-6; D call uncertain. The CDR3 totals 13 residues. V was shortened by 1 base and J by 6 bases, with 4 bases between the two germline ends. Per the germline V gene, CDR1 is SEHNR and CDR2 is FQNEAQ (reference sequence). CDR3 coding DNA: TGTGCCAGCAGCTTAGACCGTAATTCACCCCTCCACTTT. The encoded protein is CASSLDRNSPLHF.

The CDR3 region has the DNA TGTGCCAGCAGTGTCGGACAGGGGTGGTACGAGCAGTACTTC. This encodes CASSVGQGWYEQYF. The chain links TRBV2 to TRBJ2-7; 9 nucleotides match TRBD1. V shed 4 bases, J shed 4 bases, and the junction held 5 bases outside the gene matches. The V gene's germline CDR1 is SNHLY and CDR2 FYNNEI. This CDR3 region has 14 residues.

In its sample, this clone was seen a few times. This CDR3 reads CASSYRVPYEQYF. CDR3 nucleotides: TGTGCCAGCAGTTACAGGGTTCCCTACGAGCAGTACTTC. The rearrangement links TRBV6-2 or TRBV6-3 to TRBJ2-7; no reliable D call. V was clipped by 2 bases and J by 2 bases, with 7 bases between them. This CDR3 is 13 amino acids long. Per the germline V gene, CDR1 is MNHEY and CDR2 is SVGEGT.

This chain connects TRBV7-8 to TRBJ2-1; unclear D gene. The CDR3 is 16 amino acids. CDR1 and CDR2 (germline): SGHVS, FQNEAQ. V dropped 0 bases and J dropped 0 bases, with 9 bases sitting between them. Written as DNA, the CDR3 is TGTGCCAGCAGCTTAGCGGAAGGATACTCCTACAATGAGCAGTTCTTC. Protein product: CASSLAEGYSYNEQFF.

CDR3 in DNA: TGTGCCAGCAGAGCTCCAAGGGCAGATACGCAGTATTTT. Translated, it gives CASRAPRADTQYF. The J gene is TRBJ2-3, the V gene TRBV6-5; D call uncertain. The ends were cut back, 6 bases at V and 4 bases at J, with 11 bases in the middle. CDR3 length equals 13 residues. Germline V gene data show CDR1 as MNHEY and CDR2 as SVGAGI.

This chain connects TRBV6-5 to TRBJ1-2; the D gene is possibly TRBD1 (5 bases). V was clipped by 0 bases and J by 7 bases, with 12 bases between them. The CDR3 has 14 amino acids. The germline V gene has CDR1 MNHEY and CDR2 SVGAGI. CDR3 sequence (DNA): TGTGCCAGCAGTTACTCGATGCAGGGCGCTGGCTACACCTTC. Protein: CASSYSMQGAGYTF.

This sequence joins TRBV6-6 and TRBJ1-6, with D unresolved. This CDR3 spans 13 amino acids. The V and J ends lost 0 bases and 8 bases respectively, with 5 bases between them. Germline loops: CDR1 MNHNY, CDR2 SVGAGI (reference sequence). The CDR3 coding sequence is TGTGCCAGCAGTTACTCGGCCGATTCACCCCTCCACTTT. It translates to CASSYSADSPLHF.

J is TRBJ2-7 and V is TRBV7-2; D is ambiguous. The CDR3 extends over 13 amino acids. Deletions cut 4 bases from V and 2 bases from J, with 9 bases between. Germline loops: CDR1 SGHTA, CDR2 FQGNSA. CDR3 in amino acids: CASSSVPTYEQYF. DNA of the CDR3: TGTGCCAGCAGCTCGGTCCCTACCTACGAGCAGTACTTC.

The chain couples TRBV6-1 to TRBJ1-1, with unresolved D. This CDR3 has 16 residues. Germline lookup yields CDR1 MNHNS and CDR2 SASEGT. Between the trimmed V and J ends, which lost 1 base and 1 base, there was a span of 13 bases. The CDR3 DNA reads as TGTGCCAGCAGTGAAGTACGGGGTCGGGGGAACACTGAAGCTTTCTTT. Its protein product is CASSEVRGRGNTEAFF.

The rearrangement uses TRBV4-1 and TRBJ1-4; TRBD1 might be the D (6 bases). V was pared by 3 bases and J by 13 bases, with 12 bases between. Germline assignment: CDR1 MGHRA and CDR2 YSYEKL. The length of the CDR3 is 12 residues. CDR3: CASSHEQGLLFF. CDR3 DNA: TGCGCCAGCAGCCACGAACAGGGTTTACTGTTTTTT.